Listed below are T cell receptor beta chains from one sample, sequenced in a study of Ad26.COV2.S vaccination and SARS-CoV-2 variants. Profiled with immunoSEQ multiplex PCR; TCRdb holds only in-frame clones, not every one. The sample consists of fewer than 900,000 clones, approximately 88% of them appearing once. The sample here was peripheral blood, taken in a trial of Ad26.COV2.S vaccine versus placebo. The source is a person between 18 and 65 years old who received the Ad26.COV2.S COVID-19 vaccine or a placebo. Both conserved end residues are part of each CDR3. Fields, in order: V gene, J gene, D gene, clone size, CDR3 protein, CDR3 DNA. D genes are given only for firm matches. Some rows have no size entry. The others give once, few or many, or a class for an expanded clone.

V gene: TRBV5-1
J gene: TRBJ2-4
D gene: NA
clone size: NA
CDR3 protein: CASSRTWGRQAKNIQYF
CDR3 DNA: TGCGCCAGCAGCCGGACCTGGGGTCGGCAAGCCAAAAACATTCAGTACTTC

V gene: TRBV5-5
J gene: TRBJ1-1
D gene: NA
clone size: NA
CDR3 protein: CASSLGPLEAFF
CDR3 DNA: TGTGCCAGCAGCTTGGGACCCCTTGAAGCTTTCTTT

V gene: TRBV15
J gene: TRBJ2-1
D gene: TRBD2
clone size: NA
CDR3 protein: CATSPRTSINEQFF
CDR3 DNA: TGTGCCACCAGCCCTCGGACTAGCATCAATGAGCAGTTCTTC

V gene: TRBV6-5
J gene: TRBJ1-5
D gene: NA
clone size: NA
CDR3 protein: CASSQRGIQPQHF
CDR3 DNA: TGTGCCAGCAGCCAACGGGGGATTCAGCCCCAGCATTTT

V gene: TRBV6-5
J gene: TRBJ1-2
D gene: NA
clone size: NA
CDR3 protein: CASSYQPSWGYGYTF
CDR3 DNA: TGTGCCAGCAGTTACCAGCCCTCCTGGGGGTATGGCTACACCTTC

V gene: TRBV6-1
J gene: TRBJ2-6
D gene: NA
clone size: once
CDR3 protein: CASSEALPTGANVLTF
CDR3 DNA: TGTGCCAGCAGTGAAGCGCTTCCGACTGGGGCCAACGTCCTGACTTTC

V gene: TRBV7-2
J gene: TRBJ1-3
D gene: NA
clone size: NA
CDR3 protein: CASSLAGTRSSGNTIYF
CDR3 DNA: TGTGCCAGCAGCTTAGCTGGCACGCGGAGCTCTGGAAACACCATATATTTT

V gene: TRBV4-2
J gene: TRBJ1-4
D gene: TRBD1
clone size: NA
CDR3 protein: CASSQESRRGQGYEKLFF
CDR3 DNA: TGTGCCAGCAGCCAAGAGTCCCGCAGGGGGCAGGGGTATGAAAAACTGTTTTTT

V gene: TRBV15
J gene: TRBJ2-3
D gene: TRBD2
clone size: NA
CDR3 protein: CATSRGATSGYTDTQYF
CDR3 DNA: TGTGCCACCAGCAGAGGAGCCACTAGCGGATACACAGATACGCAGTATTTT

V gene: TRBV9
J gene: TRBJ1-1
D gene: NA
clone size: NA
CDR3 protein: CASTRYGMMNTEAFF
CDR3 DNA: TGTGCCAGCACACGCTACGGAATGATGAACACTGAAGCTTTCTTT

V gene: TRBV3-1/TRBV3-2
J gene: TRBJ2-5
D gene: TRBD2
clone size: NA
CDR3 protein: CASSQARLGLAEETQYF
CDR3 DNA: TGTGCCAGCAGCCAAGCCCGCCTGGGACTAGCGGAAGAGACCCAGTACTTC

V gene: TRBV4-3
J gene: TRBJ1-1
D gene: NA
clone size: NA
CDR3 protein: CASSQGSGYTEAFF
CDR3 DNA: TGCGCCAGCAGCCAAGGGTCAGGGTACACTGAAGCTTTCTTT

V gene: TRBV4-3
J gene: TRBJ2-3
D gene: NA
clone size: NA
CDR3 protein: CASSQEGVRRVTDTQYF
CDR3 DNA: TGCGCCAGCAGCCAAGAGGGGGTGAGGAGGGTCACAGATACGCAGTATTTT

V gene: TRBV24-1
J gene: TRBJ2-7
D gene: NA
clone size: NA
CDR3 protein: CATSEGFLKVHEQYF
CDR3 DNA: TGTGCCACCAGTGAGGGCTTCTTAAAGGTCCACGAGCAGTACTTC

V gene: TRBV18
J gene: TRBJ1-2
D gene: NA
clone size: NA
CDR3 protein: CASSPPHTRANYGYTF
CDR3 DNA: TGTGCCAGCTCACCACCTCACACCAGAGCTAACTATGGCTACACCTTC

V gene: TRBV7-9
J gene: TRBJ2-3
D gene: NA
clone size: NA
CDR3 protein: CASSLEASMVSDTQYF
CDR3 DNA: TGTGCCAGCAGCTTAGAGGCTAGCATGGTCTCAGATACGCAGTATTTT

V gene: TRBV19
J gene: TRBJ1-1
D gene: NA
clone size: once
CDR3 protein: CASSTYTGLDTEAFF
CDR3 DNA: TGTGCCAGTAGTACTTATACAGGCTTGGACACTGAAGCTTTCTTT

V gene: TRBV12-3/TRBV12-4
J gene: TRBJ1-5
D gene: NA
clone size: few
CDR3 protein: CASSFFAQPQHF
CDR3 DNA: TGTGCCAGCAGTTTCTTTGCTCAGCCCCAGCATTTT

V gene: TRBV5-1
J gene: TRBJ1-1
D gene: NA
clone size: NA
CDR3 protein: CASSLGENTEAFF
CDR3 DNA: TGCGCCAGCAGCTTGGGTGAGAACACTGAAGCTTTCTTT

V gene: TRBV5-1
J gene: TRBJ1-1
D gene: NA
clone size: NA
CDR3 protein: CASSPGPPNTEAFF
CDR3 DNA: TGCGCCAGCAGCCCAGGTCCCCCCAACACTGAAGCTTTCTTT

V gene: TRBV7-9
J gene: TRBJ2-2
D gene: TRBD2
clone size: NA
CDR3 protein: CASSWEAGGLPGELFF
CDR3 DNA: TGTGCCAGCAGCTGGGAAGCGGGGGGGCTGCCCGGGGAGCTGTTTTTT

V gene: TRBV6-2/TRBV6-3
J gene: TRBJ1-6
D gene: TRBD1
clone size: NA
CDR3 protein: CASSHGQGNSPLHF
CDR3 DNA: TGTGCCAGCAGTCACGGACAGGGGAATTCACCCCTCCACTTT

V gene: TRBV7-9
J gene: TRBJ1-2
D gene: NA
clone size: NA
CDR3 protein: CASSLGTVYGYTF
CDR3 DNA: TGTGCCAGCAGCTTAGGGACAGTCTATGGCTACACCTTC

V gene: TRBV6-5
J gene: TRBJ2-3
D gene: NA
clone size: NA
CDR3 protein: CASSYWAQRPDTQYF
CDR3 DNA: TGTGCCAGCAGTTACTGGGCCCAAAGACCAGATACGCAGTATTTT

V gene: TRBV7-6
J gene: TRBJ2-3
D gene: TRBD1
clone size: NA
CDR3 protein: CASSPRLGGADTQYF
CDR3 DNA: TGTGCCAGCAGCCCCCGGTTAGGGGGCGCAGATACGCAGTATTTT

V gene: TRBV7-9
J gene: TRBJ2-6
D gene: TRBD2
clone size: few
CDR3 protein: CASSLGAGAGANVLTF
CDR3 DNA: TGTGCCAGCAGCTTAGGGGCGGGAGCTGGGGCCAACGTCCTGACTTTC

V gene: TRBV19
J gene: TRBJ2-4
D gene: NA
clone size: NA
CDR3 protein: CASSVRRVENIQYF
CDR3 DNA: TGTGCCAGTAGTGTCCGGAGGGTGGAAAACATTCAGTACTTC

V gene: TRBV5-1
J gene: TRBJ1-2
D gene: TRBD1
clone size: NA
CDR3 protein: CASSLSPLTGGSNYGYTF
CDR3 DNA: TGCGCCAGCAGCTTGAGCCCCCTGACAGGGGGGAGTAACTATGGCTACACCTTC

V gene: TRBV11-2
J gene: TRBJ2-3
D gene: TRBD2
clone size: NA
CDR3 protein: CASSDGTSGFTDTQYF
CDR3 DNA: TGTGCCAGCAGCGACGGGACTAGCGGATTCACAGATACGCAGTATTTT

V gene: TRBV19
J gene: TRBJ2-7
D gene: NA
clone size: NA
CDR3 protein: CASSITGAADEQYF
CDR3 DNA: TGTGCCAGTAGTATAACAGGTGCCGCCGACGAGCAGTACTTC

V gene: TRBV11-2
J gene: TRBJ2-5
D gene: NA
clone size: NA
CDR3 protein: CASSLGVVQETQYF
CDR3 DNA: TGTGCCAGCAGCTTGGGGGTGGTCCAAGAGACCCAGTACTTC

V gene: TRBV29-1
J gene: TRBJ1-5
D gene: NA
clone size: NA
CDR3 protein: CSVVEGGGNQPQHF
CDR3 DNA: TGCAGCGTTGTGGAGGGGGGTGGCAATCAGCCCCAGCATTTT

V gene: TRBV3-1/TRBV3-2
J gene: TRBJ1-2
D gene: NA
clone size: NA
CDR3 protein: CASSQEGRAGYTF
CDR3 DNA: TGTGCCAGCAGCCAAGAAGGGAGGGCGGGCTACACCTTC

V gene: TRBV7-6
J gene: TRBJ1-6
D gene: NA
clone size: NA
CDR3 protein: CASSLSSNSPLHF
CDR3 DNA: TGTGCCAGCAGCTTAAGCAGTAATTCACCCCTCCACTTT

V gene: TRBV6-5
J gene: TRBJ1-1
D gene: NA
clone size: NA
CDR3 protein: CASSYRAGRNTEAFF
CDR3 DNA: TGTGCCAGCAGTTACCGCGCAGGCCGAAACACTGAAGCTTTCTTT

V gene: TRBV9
J gene: TRBJ2-3
D gene: TRBD1
clone size: NA
CDR3 protein: CASSSDRGTDTQYF
CDR3 DNA: TGTGCCAGCAGTTCGGACAGGGGGACTGATACGCAGTATTTT

V gene: TRBV19
J gene: TRBJ2-1
D gene: NA
clone size: NA
CDR3 protein: CASSGSYNEQFF
CDR3 DNA: TGTGCCAGTAGTGGCTCCTACAATGAGCAGTTCTTC

V gene: TRBV2
J gene: TRBJ2-5
D gene: TRBD1
clone size: NA
CDR3 protein: CASSRDRGLGETQYF
CDR3 DNA: TGTGCCAGCAGTAGGGACAGGGGGCTGGGTGAGACCCAGTACTTC

V gene: TRBV10-3
J gene: TRBJ1-5
D gene: TRBD1
clone size: NA
CDR3 protein: CASSTGTDQPQHF
CDR3 DNA: TGTGCCTCCTCGACAGGGACAGATCAGCCCCAGCATTTT

V gene: TRBV3-1/TRBV3-2
J gene: TRBJ2-7
D gene: TRBD1
clone size: NA
CDR3 protein: CASSPQGASGYEQYF
CDR3 DNA: TGTGCCAGCAGCCCACAGGGGGCTTCAGGCTACGAGCAGTACTTC

V gene: TRBV6-5
J gene: TRBJ2-3
D gene: TRBD2
clone size: NA
CDR3 protein: CASSWRGGLLDTQYF
CDR3 DNA: TGTGCCAGCAGTTGGCGGGGGGGCCTTTTAGATACGCAGTATTTT

V gene: TRBV19
J gene: TRBJ2-2
D gene: TRBD2
clone size: NA
CDR3 protein: CASIPRIAGSNTGELFF
CDR3 DNA: TGTGCCAGTATCCCCCGAATAGCGGGATCGAACACCGGGGAGCTGTTTTTT

V gene: TRBV24-1
J gene: TRBJ2-2
D gene: TRBD2
clone size: NA
CDR3 protein: CATSDPGGGGELFF
CDR3 DNA: TGTGCCACCAGTGATCCTGGCGGGGGCGGGGAGCTGTTTTTT

V gene: TRBV27
J gene: TRBJ2-4
D gene: NA
clone size: NA
CDR3 protein: CASSFRQGKNIQYF
CDR3 DNA: TGTGCCAGCAGTTTTAGGCAGGGGAAAAACATTCAGTACTTC

V gene: TRBV10-3
J gene: TRBJ2-6
D gene: TRBD2
clone size: NA
CDR3 protein: CAISESRGSSGANVLTF
CDR3 DNA: TGTGCCATCAGTGAGTCGCGGGGGAGCTCTGGGGCCAACGTCCTGACTTTC

V gene: TRBV10-3
J gene: TRBJ2-5
D gene: NA
clone size: NA
CDR3 protein: CAASTSGQETQYF
CDR3 DNA: TGTGCCGCCAGTACATCGGGGCAAGAGACCCAGTACTTC

V gene: TRBV10-3
J gene: TRBJ1-2
D gene: NA
clone size: NA
CDR3 protein: CAISEWGRVNYGYTF
CDR3 DNA: TGTGCCATCAGTGAGTGGGGGAGGGTAAACTATGGCTACACCTTC

V gene: TRBV7-2
J gene: TRBJ2-5
D gene: NA
clone size: NA
CDR3 protein: CASSLYLSETQYF
CDR3 DNA: TGTGCCAGCAGCTTGTATCTGAGTGAGACCCAGTACTTC

V gene: TRBV2
J gene: TRBJ1-1
D gene: NA
clone size: NA
CDR3 protein: CASSERQPITEAFF
CDR3 DNA: TGTGCCAGCAGTGAAAGGCAGCCGATAACTGAAGCTTTCTTT

V gene: TRBV19
J gene: TRBJ1-1
D gene: TRBD1
clone size: NA
CDR3 protein: CASRRDRGGNTEAFF
CDR3 DNA: TGTGCCAGTAGGAGGGACAGGGGGGGAAACACTGAAGCTTTCTTT

V gene: TRBV7-9
J gene: TRBJ2-7
D gene: TRBD2
clone size: NA
CDR3 protein: CASSLGGTSGASYEQYF
CDR3 DNA: TGTGCCAGCAGCTTAGGAGGGACTAGCGGGGCCTCCTACGAGCAGTACTTC

V gene: TRBV7-2
J gene: TRBJ2-1
D gene: TRBD1
clone size: NA
CDR3 protein: CASSMRTGTGNEQFF
CDR3 DNA: TGTGCCAGCAGCATGCGGACCGGGACAGGCAATGAGCAGTTCTTC

V gene: TRBV6-2/TRBV6-3
J gene: TRBJ1-6
D gene: NA
clone size: NA
CDR3 protein: CASSLRHSPLHF
CDR3 DNA: TGTGCCAGCAGCCTCCGCCATTCACCCCTCCACTTT

V gene: TRBV5-4
J gene: TRBJ1-6
D gene: NA
clone size: NA
CDR3 protein: CASSWGGPSPNSPLHF
CDR3 DNA: TGTGCCAGCAGCTGGGGGGGACCGAGCCCCAATTCACCCCTCCACTTT

V gene: TRBV5-1
J gene: TRBJ2-7
D gene: NA
clone size: NA
CDR3 protein: CASSLGGQIYEQYF
CDR3 DNA: TGCGCCAGCAGCTTGGGTGGACAAATCTACGAGCAGTACTTC

V gene: TRBV30
J gene: TRBJ2-7
D gene: NA
clone size: NA
CDR3 protein: CAWGLTGPGEQYF
CDR3 DNA: TGTGCCTGGGGACTAACCGGGCCGGGCGAGCAGTACTTC

V gene: TRBV28
J gene: TRBJ2-2
D gene: TRBD2
clone size: NA
CDR3 protein: CASSLLADTGELFF
CDR3 DNA: TGTGCCAGCAGCCTTCTAGCGGACACCGGGGAGCTGTTTTTT

V gene: TRBV2
J gene: TRBJ1-5
D gene: NA
clone size: NA
CDR3 protein: CASSSRDSRGQPQHF
CDR3 DNA: TGTGCCAGCAGTTCCCGGGACTCGAGGGGTCAGCCCCAGCATTTT

V gene: TRBV27
J gene: TRBJ2-1
D gene: NA
clone size: NA
CDR3 protein: CASSLGSGWTNEQFF
CDR3 DNA: TGTGCCAGCAGTTTAGGCTCGGGGTGGACTAATGAGCAGTTCTTC